This T cell receptor beta chain was recorded in a study of blood T cell repertoires in COVID-19. Study-wide context: Sources were T cells, B-cell-depleted T cells, or PBMCs; the material itself was cDNA or gDNA.

Clones were sequenced by immunoSEQ multiplex PCR, and TCRdb holds only the in-frame ones, with some missing. This table holds about 99,000 clones, 75% to 95% found once. The CDR3 covers 15 residues. With V trimmed by 3 bases and J by 0 bases, 1 base remained unmatched. Germline lookup yields CDR1 SGHTA and CDR2 FQGNSA. The chain carries TRBV7-2 and TRBJ2-1, with 8 bases that match TRBD1. The material sequenced was peripheral blood. The receptor comes from a human donor in a cohort sampled during active COVID-19. CDR3 sequence (DNA): TGTGCCAGCAGCTTGGGGACAGGCTCCTACAATGAGCAGTTCTTC. It encodes CASSLGTGSYNEQFF.